This TCR beta chain appears in the sequencing data of a study of blood T cells in healthy people across ages. Study details: With template switching, about one barcoded beta molecule was captured per two T cells.

In germline, CDR1 is SNHLY, CDR2 FYNNEI. The ends were cut back, 4 bases at V and 0 bases at J, with 10 bases in the middle. The CDR3 runs 14 residues. This clonotype has only a few counts. The authors ran a second PCR of about 6 to 11 cycles using a sample-barcoded 5' primer and a J-beta primer mix. TCRdb reprocessed the 5' RACE reads via MiXCR and lists one record per CDR3 protein. Here the sample spans more than 900,000 distinct CDR3 sequences, about 25% being singletons. The same data also contributed to another study, on T cells of mothers and their children.

The sequencing input was blood. This receptor was obtained from a girl aged 2 to 10 in good health. The rearrangement links TRBV2 to TRBJ2-7; maybe TRBD1 (6 bases). The CDR3, as DNA: TGTGCCAGCAGTGTTGGGGGCCTCTCCTACGAGCAGTACTTC. This translates into CASSVGGLSYEQYF.